This T cell receptor beta chain comes out of a study of regulatory T cells in long-lasting Graves disease. From germline, CDR1 is SGHDT and CDR2 YYEEEE. This CDR3 has 15 residues. V lost 0 bases and J 4 bases, leaving 11 bases between the germline ends. The time point denotes: newly diagnosed GD, antithyroid drugs for less than 3 months. There was RNA extracted from PBMCs, and the TCR library was made from it. This clonotype has more than one count but fewer than ten. Building the TCR beta libraries relied on iRepertoire HTBI primers, and CDR3 regions underwent Arm-PCR. TCRdb reprocessed the multiplex PCR reads via MiXCR and lists one record per CDR3 protein. The data show 520,000 or so distinct CDR3 sequences, more than 10% seen once. The data were also submitted as part of a second study, on T cells in Graves' hyperthyroidism and ophthalmopathy. That publication notes: Lactation, pregnancy, other autoimmune disease or uncontrolled infection led to exclusion of patients. With the HTBI primer set, the TCR CDR3 went through a first round of RT-PCR.

Sequenced here: peripheral blood mononuclear cells (PBMCs), sampled at new diagnosis, from a patient treated with antithyroid drugs. The TCR comes from a woman in her thirties with Graves disease. The V gene is TRBV5-6, the J gene TRBJ1-3; D is unclear. CDR3 protein: CASSLVSLGGNTIYF. Here the CDR3 DNA reads TGTGCCAGCAGCTTGGTCTCACTTGGCGGAAACACCATATATTTT.